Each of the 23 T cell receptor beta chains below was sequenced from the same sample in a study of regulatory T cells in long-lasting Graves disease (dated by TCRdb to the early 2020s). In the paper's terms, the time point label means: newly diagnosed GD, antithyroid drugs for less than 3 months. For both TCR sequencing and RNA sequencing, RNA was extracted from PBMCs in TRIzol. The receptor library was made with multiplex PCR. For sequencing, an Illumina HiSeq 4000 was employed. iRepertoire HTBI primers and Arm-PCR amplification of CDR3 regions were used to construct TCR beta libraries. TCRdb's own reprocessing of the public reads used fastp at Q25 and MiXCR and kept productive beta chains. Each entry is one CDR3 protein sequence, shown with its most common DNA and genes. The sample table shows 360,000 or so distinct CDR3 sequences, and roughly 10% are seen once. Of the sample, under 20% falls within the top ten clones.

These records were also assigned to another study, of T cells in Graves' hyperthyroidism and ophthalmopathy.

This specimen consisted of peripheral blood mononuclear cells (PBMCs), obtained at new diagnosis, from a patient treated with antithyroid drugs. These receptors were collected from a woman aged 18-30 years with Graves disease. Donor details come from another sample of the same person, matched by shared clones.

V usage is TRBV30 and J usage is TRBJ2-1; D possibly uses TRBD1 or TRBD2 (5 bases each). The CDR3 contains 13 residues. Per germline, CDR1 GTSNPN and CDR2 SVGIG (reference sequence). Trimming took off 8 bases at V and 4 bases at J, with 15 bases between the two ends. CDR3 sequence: CARRRGVYNEQFF. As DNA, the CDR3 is TGTGCCCGCCGGAGAGGGGTTTACAATGAGCAGTTCTTC.

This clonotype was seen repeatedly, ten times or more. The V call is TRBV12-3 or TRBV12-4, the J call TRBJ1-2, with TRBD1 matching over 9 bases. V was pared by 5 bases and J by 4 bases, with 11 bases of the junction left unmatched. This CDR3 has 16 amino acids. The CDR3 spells CASSAFTGGGGYGYTF. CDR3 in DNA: TGTGCCAGCAGTGCTTTTACAGGGGGCGGCGGCTATGGCTACACCTTC.

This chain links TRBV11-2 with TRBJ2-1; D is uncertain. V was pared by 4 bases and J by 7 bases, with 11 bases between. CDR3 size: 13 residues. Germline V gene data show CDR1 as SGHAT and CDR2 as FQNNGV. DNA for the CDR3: TGTGCCAGCAGCTCCCTGATGGGGAATGAGCAGTTCTTC. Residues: CASSSLMGNEQFF.

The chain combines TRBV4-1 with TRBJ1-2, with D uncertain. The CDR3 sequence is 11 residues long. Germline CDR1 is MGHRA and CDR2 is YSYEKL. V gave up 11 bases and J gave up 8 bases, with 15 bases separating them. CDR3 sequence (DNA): TGCGCCGGAAGAGGGTCGGAGGGCTACACCTTC. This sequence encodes CAGRGSEGYTF.

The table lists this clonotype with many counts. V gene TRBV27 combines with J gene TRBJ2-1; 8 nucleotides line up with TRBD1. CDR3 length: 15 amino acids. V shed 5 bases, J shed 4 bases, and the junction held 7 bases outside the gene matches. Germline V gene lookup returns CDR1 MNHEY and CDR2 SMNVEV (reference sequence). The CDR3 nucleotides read TGTGCCAGCAGTATGCCGGGACAGGCTTACAATGAGCAGTTCTTC. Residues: CASSMPGQAYNEQFF.

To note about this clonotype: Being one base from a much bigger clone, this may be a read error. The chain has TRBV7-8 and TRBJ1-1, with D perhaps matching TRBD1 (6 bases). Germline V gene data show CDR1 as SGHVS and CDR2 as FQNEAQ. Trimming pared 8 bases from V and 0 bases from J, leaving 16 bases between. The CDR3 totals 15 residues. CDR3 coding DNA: TGTGCCAGCCGCCTGTGGGACATCATGAACACTGAAGCTTTCTTT. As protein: CASRLWDIMNTEAFF.

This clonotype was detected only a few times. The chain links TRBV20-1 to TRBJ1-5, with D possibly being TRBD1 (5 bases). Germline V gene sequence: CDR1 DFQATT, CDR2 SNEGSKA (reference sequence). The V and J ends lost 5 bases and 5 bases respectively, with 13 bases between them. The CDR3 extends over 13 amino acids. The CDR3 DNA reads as TGCAGTGCTCCACTAGGGGCTTATCAGCCCCAGCATTTT. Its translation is CSAPLGAYQPQHF.

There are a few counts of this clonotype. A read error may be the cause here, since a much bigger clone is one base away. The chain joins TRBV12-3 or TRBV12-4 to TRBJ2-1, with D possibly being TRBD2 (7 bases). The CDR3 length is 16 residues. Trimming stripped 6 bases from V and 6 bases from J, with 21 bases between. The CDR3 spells CASSPMGGPGGNEQFF. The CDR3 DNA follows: TGTGCCAGCAGCCCGATGGGGGGGCCTGGGGGCAATGAGCAGTTCTTC.

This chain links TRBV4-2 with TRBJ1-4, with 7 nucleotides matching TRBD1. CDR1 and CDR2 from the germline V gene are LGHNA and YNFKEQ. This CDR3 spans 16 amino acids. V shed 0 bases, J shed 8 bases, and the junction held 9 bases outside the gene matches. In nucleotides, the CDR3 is TGTGCCAGCAGCCAAGATAGGCGGGACAGCGAAGAAAAACTGTTTTTT. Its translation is CASSQDRRDSEEKLFF.

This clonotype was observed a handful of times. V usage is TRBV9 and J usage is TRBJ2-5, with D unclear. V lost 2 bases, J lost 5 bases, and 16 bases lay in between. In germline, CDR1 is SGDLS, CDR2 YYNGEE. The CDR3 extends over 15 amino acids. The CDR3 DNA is TGTGCCAGCAGCGTGGGCCCCGAGAGAGTGGAGACCCAGTACTTC. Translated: CASSVGPERVETQYF. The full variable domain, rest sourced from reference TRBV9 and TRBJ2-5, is DSGVTQTPKHLITATGQRVTLRCSPRSGDLSVYWYQQSLDQGLQFLIQYYNGEERAKGNILERFSAQQFPDLHSELNLSSLELGDSALYFCASSVGPERVETQYFGPGTRLLVL.

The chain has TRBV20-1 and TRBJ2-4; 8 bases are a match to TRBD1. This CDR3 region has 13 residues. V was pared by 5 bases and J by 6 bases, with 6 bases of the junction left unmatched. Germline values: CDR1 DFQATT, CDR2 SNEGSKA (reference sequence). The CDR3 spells CSAWEQGGNIQYF. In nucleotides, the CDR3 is TGCAGTGCTTGGGAACAGGGGGGAAACATTCAGTACTTC.

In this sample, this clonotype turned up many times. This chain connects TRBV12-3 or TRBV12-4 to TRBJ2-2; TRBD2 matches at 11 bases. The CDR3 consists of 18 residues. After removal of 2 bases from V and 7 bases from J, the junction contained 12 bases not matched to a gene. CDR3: CASSLNGLAGGKDGELFF. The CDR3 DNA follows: TGTGCCAGCAGTTTAAATGGCCTAGCGGGGGGCAAGGACGGGGAGCTGTTTTTT.

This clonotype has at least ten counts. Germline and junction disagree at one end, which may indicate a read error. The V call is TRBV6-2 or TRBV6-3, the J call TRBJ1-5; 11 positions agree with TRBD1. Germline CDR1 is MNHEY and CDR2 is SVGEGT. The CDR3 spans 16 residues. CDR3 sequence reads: CASSSIRTGGNQPQHF. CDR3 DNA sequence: TGTGCCAGCAGTTCGATAAGGACAGGGGGCAACCAGCCCCAGCATTTT.

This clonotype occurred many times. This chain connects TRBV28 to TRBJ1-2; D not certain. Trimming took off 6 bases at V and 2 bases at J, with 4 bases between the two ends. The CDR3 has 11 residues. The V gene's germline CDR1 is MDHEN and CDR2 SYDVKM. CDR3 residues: CASRQNYGYTF. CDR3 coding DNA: TGTGCCAGCAGACAGAACTATGGCTACACCTTC.

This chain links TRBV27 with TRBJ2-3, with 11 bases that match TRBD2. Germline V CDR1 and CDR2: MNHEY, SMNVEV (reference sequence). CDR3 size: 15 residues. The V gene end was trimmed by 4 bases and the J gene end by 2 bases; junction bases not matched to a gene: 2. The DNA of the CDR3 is TGTGCCAGCAGTTCACTAGCGGGGGCCACAGATACGCAGTATTTT. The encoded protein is CASSSLAGATDTQYF.

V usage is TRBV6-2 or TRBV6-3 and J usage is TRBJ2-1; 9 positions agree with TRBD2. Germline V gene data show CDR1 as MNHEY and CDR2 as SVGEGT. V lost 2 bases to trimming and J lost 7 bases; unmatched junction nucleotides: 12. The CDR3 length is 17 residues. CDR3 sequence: CASSYPGAGGPWNEQFF. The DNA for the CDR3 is TGTGCCAGCAGTTACCCCGGGGCGGGAGGGCCTTGGAATGAGCAGTTCTTC.

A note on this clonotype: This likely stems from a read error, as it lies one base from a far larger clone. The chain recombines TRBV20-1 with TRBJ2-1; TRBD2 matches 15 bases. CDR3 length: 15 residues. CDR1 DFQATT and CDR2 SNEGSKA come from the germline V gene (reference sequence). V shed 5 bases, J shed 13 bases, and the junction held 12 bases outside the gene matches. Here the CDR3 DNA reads TGCAGTGCTCGCGCGGGACTAGCGGGAGGAGAGACCCAGTTCTTC. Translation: CSARAGLAGGETQFF.

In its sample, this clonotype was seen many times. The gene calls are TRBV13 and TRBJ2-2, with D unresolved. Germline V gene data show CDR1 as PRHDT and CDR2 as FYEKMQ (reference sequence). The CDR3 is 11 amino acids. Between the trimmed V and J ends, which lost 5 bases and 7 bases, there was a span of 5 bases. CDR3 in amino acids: CASSIVGELFF. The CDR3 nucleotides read TGTGCCAGCAGCATCGTCGGGGAGCTGTTTTTT.

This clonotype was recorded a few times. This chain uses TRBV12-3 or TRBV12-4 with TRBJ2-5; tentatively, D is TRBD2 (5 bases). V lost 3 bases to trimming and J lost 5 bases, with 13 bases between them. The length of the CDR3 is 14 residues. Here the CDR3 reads CASSLMGSSETQYF. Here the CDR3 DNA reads TGTGCCAGCAGTTTGATGGGGAGTTCGGAGACCCAGTACTTC.

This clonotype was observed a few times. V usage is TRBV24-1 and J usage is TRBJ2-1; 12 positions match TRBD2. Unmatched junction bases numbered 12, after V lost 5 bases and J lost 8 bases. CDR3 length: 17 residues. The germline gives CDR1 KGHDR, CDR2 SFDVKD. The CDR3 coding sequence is TGTGCCACCAGTGGGTCTCCCTCTAGCGGGAGGGGGCATGAGCAGTTCTTC. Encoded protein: CATSGSPSSGRGHEQFF.

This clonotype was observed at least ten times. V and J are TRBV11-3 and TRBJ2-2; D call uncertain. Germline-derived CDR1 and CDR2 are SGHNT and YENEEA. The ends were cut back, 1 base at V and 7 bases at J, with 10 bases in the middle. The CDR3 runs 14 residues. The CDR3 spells CASSLGRNNGELFF. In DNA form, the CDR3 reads TGTGCCAGCAGCTTAGGACGGAATAACGGGGAGCTGTTTTTT.

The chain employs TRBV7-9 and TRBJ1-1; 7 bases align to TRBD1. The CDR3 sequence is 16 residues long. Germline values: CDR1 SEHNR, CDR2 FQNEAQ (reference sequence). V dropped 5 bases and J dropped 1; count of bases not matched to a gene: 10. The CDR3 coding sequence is TGTGCCAGCAGCCACCGGGACAGCCCCCAGAACACTGAAGCTTTCTTT. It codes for CASSHRDSPQNTEAFF.

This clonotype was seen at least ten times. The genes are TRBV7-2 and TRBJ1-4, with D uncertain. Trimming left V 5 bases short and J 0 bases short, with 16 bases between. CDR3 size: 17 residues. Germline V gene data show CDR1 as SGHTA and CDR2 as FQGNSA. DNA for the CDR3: TGTGCCAGCAGCCTGAACATAGGACCATCAACTAATGAAAAACTGTTTTTT. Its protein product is CASSLNIGPSTNEKLFF.